Described below is a single TCR beta chain sequence and its context. What it binds is unknown. The PCR was carried out with 60 Vbeta primers and 13 Jbeta primers. The repertoire was sequenced with immunoSEQ multiplex PCR; TCRdb's copy has only in-frame clones and lacks some. The table lists roughly 200,000 clones, over 75% of them singletons. This sample was included in a study of cytomegalovirus exposure and HLA in healthy donors. This CDR3 is built from 13 residues. The germline V gene encodes CDR1 SQVTM and CDR2 ANQGSEA. The ends lost 6 bases at V and 6 bases at J; junction bases unmatched: 10. Study-wide findings and caveats: Accurate HLA-A and HLA-B prediction from TCR beta sequences was reported for most subjects. Rare sequences made up most TCRs, while some public TCRs were found in many donors. CMV serostatus stood as the only immune exposure information on hand.

This sequence joins TRBV29-1 and TRBJ2-7; 8 bases fit TRBD1. This receptor was obtained from a man aged 60 to 69 in good health and CMV-seronegative. The sequenced material came from PBMCs. As DNA, the CDR3 is TGCAGCGTCCCCGGACAGGGTGGAAGCGAGCAGTACTTC. This sequence encodes CSVPGQGGSEQYF.